A single sample is the source of the 16 T cell receptor beta chains below, sequenced in a study of T-cell memory formation after mild COVID-19. MiXCR, applied by TCRdb to the 5' RACE reads, yields one record per CDR3 protein. The table lists roughly 560,000 distinct CDR3 sequences, around 21% of them singletons. Sequenced sample: PBMCs or a T cell subset sorted from them (not recorded which). Every receptor here comes from an adult woman who had mild COVID-19 (a few samples of this study predate the infection). Cell type and time point are not known.

The rearrangement links TRBV7-8 to TRBJ1-2; TRBD1 might be the D (5 bases). The V end lost 5 bases, the J end lost 3 bases, and 13 bases lay between the germline ends. Germline CDR1 and CDR2: SGHVS and FQNEAQ. The CDR3 has 14 amino acids. The CDR3 DNA sequence: TGTGCCAGCAGCGTTTTCAGGGTTGACTATGGCTACACCTTC. Its protein product is CASSVFRVDYGYTF. Filled out from reference TRBV7-8 and TRBJ1-2, the complete variable domain reads GAGVSQSPRYKVAKRGQDVALRCDPISGHVSLFWYQQALGQGPEFLTYFQNEAQLDKSGLPSDRFFAERPEGSVSTLKIQRTQQEDSAVYLCASSVFRVDYGYTFGSGTRLTVV.

This clonotype was detected only a few times. This chain joins TRBV5-5 and TRBJ1-3; no definite D call. CDR1 and CDR2 from the germline V gene are SGHKS and YYEKEE (reference sequence). This CDR3 contains 16 residues. The ends were cut back, 0 bases at V and 0 bases at J, with 10 bases in the middle. This chain's CDR3 is CASSLVLLNSGNTIYF. The CDR3 nucleotides read TGTGCCAGCAGCTTGGTCCTACTGAACTCTGGAAACACCATATATTTT.

This clonotype was seen only a few times. Its ends do not fully match the called genes, so a read error is possible. The rearrangement uses TRBV12-3 or TRBV12-4 and TRBJ2-7; 7 positions match TRBD1. This CDR3 comprises 12 residues. The CDR3 DNA reads TGTGCCAGCAGTAATAACAGGGGACCACTAAGCTTC. Protein product: CASSNNRGPLSF.

This chain uses TRBV6-5 with TRBJ1-6, with D perhaps TRBD1 (6 bases). V gave up 0 bases and J gave up 9 bases, with 18 bases separating them. From germline, CDR1 is MNHEY and CDR2 SVGAGI. The CDR3 spans 17 residues. CDR3 in amino acids: CASSYSKGRGRGSPLHF. The CDR3 DNA is TGTGCCAGCAGTTACTCGAAGGGCAGGGGCCGAGGTTCACCCCTCCACTTT.

The genes are TRBV10-3 and TRBJ2-1; possibly TRBD1 for D (7 bases). The CDR3 is made up of 16 amino acids. Trimming left V 0 bases short and J 7 bases short, with 16 bases between. The germline V gene has CDR1 ENHRY and CDR2 SYGVKD. CDR3 in amino acids: CAISESFDRAGNEQFF. In DNA, the CDR3 is TGTGCCATCAGTGAGTCTTTCGACAGGGCGGGAAATGAGCAGTTCTTC.

This clonotype was recorded a few times. CDR3: CSVSGSPYTDTQYF. The CDR3 DNA reads TGCAGCGTAAGCGGGAGTCCCTACACAGATACGCAGTATTTT. The J gene is TRBJ2-3, the V gene TRBV29-1; 8 bases fit TRBD2. Looked up from germline, CDR1 is SQVTM and CDR2 is ANQGSEA. There are 14 residues in the CDR3. After removal of 6 bases from V and 2 bases from J, the junction contained 7 bases not matched to a gene.

CDR3 in amino acids: CSARGAGGYANYGYTF. The CDR3 DNA sequence: TGCAGTGCTAGAGGGGCAGGGGGATACGCTAACTATGGCTACACCTTC. The genes are TRBV20-1 and TRBJ1-2, with 7 bases that match TRBD1. Germline V gene data show CDR1 as DFQATT and CDR2 as SNEGSKA (reference sequence). The CDR3 consists of 16 residues. Trimming cost V 1 base and J 0 bases; bases outside gene matches: 8.

The chain carries TRBV20-1 and TRBJ2-7; possibly TRBD1 for D (5 bases). The germline V and J ends were trimmed by 3 bases and 0 bases, with 15 bases remaining between them. Germline V gene lookup returns CDR1 DFQATT and CDR2 SNEGSKA (reference sequence). The length of the CDR3 is 15 residues. Here the CDR3 reads CSASGNRKSSYEQYF. The CDR3 DNA reads TGCAGTGCTAGTGGAAACAGGAAGAGCTCCTACGAGCAGTACTTC.

The chain links TRBV20-1 to TRBJ1-5; tentatively, D is TRBD1 (6 bases). The germline V gene has CDR1 DFQATT and CDR2 SNEGSKA (reference sequence). The V gene lost 4 bases and the J gene lost 2 bases, with 15 bases spanning the gap. The CDR3 totals 15 residues. CDR3 sequence (DNA): TGCAGTGCTACTCCCCCCAGGGGTGGCAATCAGCCCCAGCATTTT. It translates to CSATPPRGGNQPQHF.

The chain links TRBV2 to TRBJ1-5; 7 positions match TRBD1. This CDR3 spans 13 amino acids. Germline CDR1 reads SNHLY; CDR2 reads FYNNEI. V lost 6 bases to trimming and J lost 6 bases; unmatched junction nucleotides: 5. The CDR3 nucleotides are TGTGCCAGCAGCCAACAGGGGAGTCAGCCCCAGCATTTT. Amino acid sequence: CASSQQGSQPQHF.

A few counts support this clonotype. The rearrangement joins TRBV27 to TRBJ2-1; 9 bases match TRBD1. The CDR3 sequence is 15 residues long. Germline lookup yields CDR1 MNHEY and CDR2 SMNVEV (reference sequence). V was pared by 5 bases and J by 6 bases, with 8 bases of the junction left unmatched. CDR3 residues: CASSGDRDFPNEQFF. The DNA of the CDR3 is TGTGCCAGCAGTGGGGACAGGGACTTTCCCAATGAGCAGTTCTTC.

This clonotype was observed a few times. The rearrangement uses TRBV5-1 and TRBJ2-3; no definite D call. Germline CDR1 SGHRS, CDR2 YFSETQ. The CDR3 loop spans 16 amino acids. V was cut by 4 bases and J by 3 bases, with 18 bases left in between. The CDR3, as DNA: TGCGCCAGCAGCCCCGGCCAGAACCGAATAACAGATACGCAGTATTTT. This translates into CASSPGQNRITDTQYF.

CDR3 sequence: CASSHNSGRAGGEQFF. CDR3 bases: TGTGCCAGCAGCCACAATAGCGGGAGGGCCGGGGGTGAGCAGTTCTTC. The chain is built from TRBV6-6 and TRBJ2-1; TRBD2 agrees at 11 bases. This CDR3 is built from 16 residues. Germline trimming cut 6 bases from V and 9 bases from J; bases unmatched to any gene: 13. Per the germline V gene, CDR1 is MNHNY and CDR2 is SVGAGI (reference sequence).

The table lists this clonotype with a few counts. This CDR3 is CASSLYWDRLESYEQYF. In nucleotides, the CDR3 is TGTGCCAGCAGCTTATACTGGGACAGGCTGGAGTCCTACGAGCAGTACTTC. The genes are TRBV7-6 and TRBJ2-7, with 8 nucleotides matching TRBD1. The J segment lost 1 base and the V segment lost 2 bases, leaving 10 bases of the junction unmatched. Germline CDR1 SGHVS, CDR2 FNYEAQ. The CDR3 is 17 amino acids.

The sample holds a few counts of this clonotype. The rearrangement joins TRBV6-2 or TRBV6-3 to TRBJ2-5; 8 bases are shared with TRBD1. There are 11 residues in the CDR3. The germline V gene encodes CDR1 MNHEY and CDR2 SVGEGT. With 11 bases clipped from V and 5 bases from J, the junction kept 4 bases outside the gene matches. CDR3 loop: CAHGQGETQYF. The CDR3 DNA reads as TGTGCCCACGGACAGGGTGAGACCCAGTACTTC.

A word on this clonotype: One end of the junction varies from germline; a read error may be responsible. This chain joins TRBV7-9 and TRBJ2-5; D not certain. Germline CDR1 reads SEHNR; CDR2 reads FQNEAQ (reference sequence). This CDR3 spans 17 amino acids. In DNA, the CDR3 is TGTGCCAGCAGTCTCGCCACCGGACCTCTACGTATCGAGAGCCAGTACTTC. It encodes CASSLATGPLRIESQYF. Full variable domain (rest looked up from reference TRBV7-9 and TRBJ2-5): DTGVSQNPRHKITKRGQNVTFRCDPISEHNRLYWYRQTLGQGPEFLTYFQNEAQLEKSRLLSDRFSAERPKGSFSTLEIQRTEQGDSAMYLCASSLATGPLRIESQYFGPGTRLLVL.